This TCR beta chain was obtained from a study of blood T cell repertoires in COVID-19. Background on the study: The United States, Italy and Spain supplied acute and convalescent COVID-19 samples. T cells, B-cell-depleted T cells, or PBMCs supplied cDNA or gDNA.

Repertoires were generated with immunoSEQ multiplex PCR, while TCRdb's copy carries only in-frame clones and drops some. The table has 97,000 or so clones, 82% seen once. This clone has only a few counts. The CDR3 consists of 15 residues. Trimming removed 1 base at V and 6 bases at J, with 13 bases between. The germline gives CDR1 LGHNA, CDR2 YNFKEQ. The chain employs TRBV4-2 and TRBJ1-5; D is uncertain. This receptor was identified in a man in his 70s with acute or convalescent COVID-19. The sample consisted of peripheral blood. CDR3 in DNA: TGTGCCAGCAGCCAAGTCCGGGATTTGAGTCAGCCCCAGCATTTT. It encodes CASSQVRDLSQPQHF.